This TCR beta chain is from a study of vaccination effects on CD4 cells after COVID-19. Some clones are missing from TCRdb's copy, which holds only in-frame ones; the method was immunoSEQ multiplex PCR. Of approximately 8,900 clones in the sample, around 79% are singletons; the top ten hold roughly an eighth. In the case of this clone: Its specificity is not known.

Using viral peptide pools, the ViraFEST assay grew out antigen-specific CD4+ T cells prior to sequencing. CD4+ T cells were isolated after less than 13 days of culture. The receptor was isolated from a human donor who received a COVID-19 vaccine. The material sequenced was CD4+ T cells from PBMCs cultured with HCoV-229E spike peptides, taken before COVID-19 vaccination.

CDR3 sequence reads: CASSPLGRGGDTQYF. The CDR3 DNA follows: TGTGCCAGCAGCCCCTTGGGGAGGGGGGGAGATACGCAGTATTTT. V gene TRBV3-1 (or the pseudogene TRBV3-2) combines with J gene TRBJ2-3, with TRBD2 as a possible D gene (7 bases). The CDR3 runs to 15 residues. Germline lookup yields CDR1 LGHDT and CDR2 YNNKEL (reference sequence). The V and J ends lost 4 bases and 5 bases respectively, with 16 bases between them.